This T cell receptor beta chain is drawn from a study of blood T cell repertoires in COVID-19 (dated by TCRdb to 2020 to 2022). General notes on the study: Samples from collaborators originated in the United States, Italy and Spain and spanned both the acute and convalescent phases of COVID-19. The material from the prospective study consisted of cDNA or gDNA derived from T cells, B-cell-depleted T cells, or PBMCs. Subjects who had been exposed to COVID-19, were actively infected with it, or had recovered from it provided the deeply sampled blood TCRbeta repertoires that made up the dataset. A freely available public database, intended as a resource for researchers studying the immune response to SARS-CoV-2, is where the repertoires were released. Samples came from the ongoing ImmuneRACE study (first 160 participants) plus 1,254 subjects from 6 global collaborators. Sample metadata almost always included a de-identified subject ID, COVID-19 status, age in years and sex. Where available, HLA class I and class II types were obtained from metadata supplied by the sample provider rather than from assay-based typing. What the study reported, not specific to this receptor: The quantity of clinical and demographic metadata differed by source and by participant and was supplied without curation.

The immunoSEQ Assay, a bias-controlled multiplex PCR, was used to amplify TCRbeta CDR3 regions from genomic DNA. In the original analysis: The number of nucleated cells in each sample was estimated from the amplification of reference gene primers within the assay. To quantify the absolute abundance of each unique TCRbeta CDR3 rearrangement, sequence reads were collapsed and filtered. Productive Simpson clonality was computed per sample as the square root of Simpson's diversity index over productive rearrangements. Imported from immuneACCESS, the table was reduced by TCRdb to in-frame sequences with V and J called. These copies leave out some clones; in studies compared against another copy, an unresolved V gene accounts for under half, and the cause of the remainder is not known. The V and J calls and clone size come from that table; D and trimming were worked out from the DNA. Here the sample has roughly 81,000 clones; about 91% occur a single time. Approximately 12% of the sample is taken by the ten largest.

Whole blood was collected in K2EDTA tubes by collaborating institutions according to the institutions' own protocols. For TCRbeta analysis, collaborator samples were shipped as frozen whole blood, as isolated PBMCs, or as DNA extracted from either sample type. V sheds 8 bases and J sheds 2 bases, leaving 12 bases between their ends. The CDR3 numbers 13 residues from cysteine through phenylalanine. Only the CDR3 DNA stays, 39 bases, in frame from base 1. CDR1 and CDR2 are read off the germline V gene as MNHEY and SVGAGI. Remarks on this clone: The antigen it recognizes is unknown. One base away there is no much larger clone; base qualities are not given.

The receptor was derived from a man between 65 and 79 years old with active or convalescent COVID-19. Source material: peripheral blood. The receptor chain draws on TRBV6-5 and TRBJ1-1, with a tentative D gene TRBD1 over 5 matching bases. The CDR3 region has the sequence CASGLTVNTEAFF. The sequenced DNA is TGTGCCAGCGGCCTGACAGTTAACACTGAAGCTTTCTTT.